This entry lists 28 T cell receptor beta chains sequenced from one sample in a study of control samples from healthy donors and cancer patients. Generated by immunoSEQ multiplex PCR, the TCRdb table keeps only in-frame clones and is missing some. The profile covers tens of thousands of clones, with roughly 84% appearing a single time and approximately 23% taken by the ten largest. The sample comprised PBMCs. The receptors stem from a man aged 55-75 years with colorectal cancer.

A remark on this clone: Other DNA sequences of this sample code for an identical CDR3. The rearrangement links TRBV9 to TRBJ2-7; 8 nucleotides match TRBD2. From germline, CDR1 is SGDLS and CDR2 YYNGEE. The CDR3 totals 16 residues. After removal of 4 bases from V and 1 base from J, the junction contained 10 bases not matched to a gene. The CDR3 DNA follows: TGTGCCAGCAGCCTTCGGGGGCGGGGGGATTCCTACGAGCAGTACGTC. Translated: CASSLRGRGDSYEQYV.

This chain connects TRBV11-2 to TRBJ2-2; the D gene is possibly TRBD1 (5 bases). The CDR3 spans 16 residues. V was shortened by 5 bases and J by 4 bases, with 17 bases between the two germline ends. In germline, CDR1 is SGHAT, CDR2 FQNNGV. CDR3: CASSRPPDTSTGELFF. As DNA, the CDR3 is TGTGCCAGCAGCCGTCCCCCGGACACTTCCACCGGGGAGCTGTTTTTT. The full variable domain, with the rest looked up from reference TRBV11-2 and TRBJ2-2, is EAGVAQSPRYKIIEKRQSVAFWCNPISGHATLYWYQQILGQGPKLLIQFQNNGVVDDSQLPKDRFSAERLKGVDSTLKIQPAKLEDSAVYLCASSRPPDTSTGELFFGEGSRLTVL.

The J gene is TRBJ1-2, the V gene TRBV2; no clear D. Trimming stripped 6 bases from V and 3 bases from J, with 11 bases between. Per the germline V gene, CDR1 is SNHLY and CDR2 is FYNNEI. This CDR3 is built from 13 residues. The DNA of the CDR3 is TGTGCCAGCAGCCTGGCACTGGACTATGGCTACACCTTC. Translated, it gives CASSLALDYGYTF.

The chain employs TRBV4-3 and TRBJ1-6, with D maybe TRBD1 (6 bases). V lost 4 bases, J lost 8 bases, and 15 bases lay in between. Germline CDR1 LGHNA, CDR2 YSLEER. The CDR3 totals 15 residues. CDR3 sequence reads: CASSPFGDMDSPLHF. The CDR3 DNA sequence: TGCGCCAGCAGCCCTTTTGGGGACATGGATTCACCCCTCCACTTT.

This CDR3 is CAWTPKGGVGTEAFF. The CDR3 DNA reads as TGTGCCTGGACCCCCAAGGGTGGGGTGGGCACTGAAGCTTTCTTT. The V gene is TRBV30, the J gene TRBJ1-1; D call uncertain. The CDR3 spans 15 residues. CDR1 and CDR2 (germline): GTSNPN, SVGIG (reference sequence). V lost 4 bases and J lost 4, with 19 bases in between.

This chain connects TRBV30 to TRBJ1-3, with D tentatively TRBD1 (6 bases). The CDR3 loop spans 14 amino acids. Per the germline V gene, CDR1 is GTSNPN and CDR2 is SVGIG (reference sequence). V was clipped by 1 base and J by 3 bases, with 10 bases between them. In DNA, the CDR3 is TGTGCCTGGAGTGGGGGGGGGCATGGAAACACCATATATTTT. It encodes CAWSGGGHGNTIYF.

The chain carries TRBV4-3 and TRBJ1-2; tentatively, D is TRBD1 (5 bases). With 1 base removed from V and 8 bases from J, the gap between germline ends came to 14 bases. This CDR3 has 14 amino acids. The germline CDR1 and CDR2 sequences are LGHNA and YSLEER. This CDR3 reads CASSQGQPWGGYTF. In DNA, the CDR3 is TGCGCCAGCAGCCAAGGACAGCCTTGGGGGGGCTACACCTTC.

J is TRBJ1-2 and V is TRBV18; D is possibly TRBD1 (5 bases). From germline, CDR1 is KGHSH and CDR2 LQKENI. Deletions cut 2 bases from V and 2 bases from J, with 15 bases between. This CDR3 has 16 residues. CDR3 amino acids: CASSPGLGGTNYGYTF. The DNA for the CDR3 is TGTGCCAGCTCACCAGGGCTGGGGGGAACAAACTATGGCTACACCTTC.

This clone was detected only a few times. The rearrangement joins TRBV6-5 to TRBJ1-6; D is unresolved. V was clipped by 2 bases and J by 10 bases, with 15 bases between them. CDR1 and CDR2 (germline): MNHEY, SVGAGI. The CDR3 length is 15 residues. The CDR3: CASSYGGWGGSPLHF. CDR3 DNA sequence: TGTGCCAGCAGTTACGGAGGCTGGGGTGGATCACCCCTCCACTTT.

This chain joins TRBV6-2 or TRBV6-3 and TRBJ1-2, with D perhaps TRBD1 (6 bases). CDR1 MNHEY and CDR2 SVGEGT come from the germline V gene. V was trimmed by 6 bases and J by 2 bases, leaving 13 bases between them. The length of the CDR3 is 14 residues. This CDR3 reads CASSAQGTNYGYTF. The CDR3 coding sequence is TGTGCCAGCAGCGCACAGGGAACGAACTATGGCTACACCTTC.

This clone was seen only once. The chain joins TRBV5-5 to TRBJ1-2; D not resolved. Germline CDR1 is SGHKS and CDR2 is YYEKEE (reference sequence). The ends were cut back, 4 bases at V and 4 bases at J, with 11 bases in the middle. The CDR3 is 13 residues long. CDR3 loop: CASSRDVGYGYTF. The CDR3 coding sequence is TGTGCCAGCAGCCGCGATGTAGGCTATGGCTACACCTTC.

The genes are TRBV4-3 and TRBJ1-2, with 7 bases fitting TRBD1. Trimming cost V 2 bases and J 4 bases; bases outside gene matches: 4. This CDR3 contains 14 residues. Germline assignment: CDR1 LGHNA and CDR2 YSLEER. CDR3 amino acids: CASSQNRGLYGYTF. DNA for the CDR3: TGCGCCAGCAGCCAAAACAGGGGACTCTATGGCTACACCTTC.

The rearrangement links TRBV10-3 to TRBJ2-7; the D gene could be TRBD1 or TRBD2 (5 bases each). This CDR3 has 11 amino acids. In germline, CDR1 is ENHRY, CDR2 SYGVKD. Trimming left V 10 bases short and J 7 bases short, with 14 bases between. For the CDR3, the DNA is TGTGCCACGGGACGTCAATGGGAGCAGTACTTC. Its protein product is CATGRQWEQYF.

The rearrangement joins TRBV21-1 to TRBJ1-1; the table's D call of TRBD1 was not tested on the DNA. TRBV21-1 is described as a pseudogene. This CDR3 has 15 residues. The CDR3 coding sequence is TGTGCCAGCAGCAAAAGGGCAGGGGCTGACACTGAAGCTTTCTTT. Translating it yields CASSKRAGADTEAFF.

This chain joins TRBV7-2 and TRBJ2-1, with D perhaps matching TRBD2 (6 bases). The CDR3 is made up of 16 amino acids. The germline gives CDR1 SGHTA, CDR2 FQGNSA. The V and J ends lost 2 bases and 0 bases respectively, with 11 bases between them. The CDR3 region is CASSLSAGSSYNEQFF. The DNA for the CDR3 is TGTGCCAGCAGCTTATCTGCGGGGTCCTCCTACAATGAGCAGTTCTTC.

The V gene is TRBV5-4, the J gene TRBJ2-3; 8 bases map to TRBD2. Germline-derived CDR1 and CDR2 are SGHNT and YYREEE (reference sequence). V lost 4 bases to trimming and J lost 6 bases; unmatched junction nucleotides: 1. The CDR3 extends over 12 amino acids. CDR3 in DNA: TGTGCCAGCAGCCGGGAGGGGGATACGCAGTATTTT. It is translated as CASSREGDTQYF.

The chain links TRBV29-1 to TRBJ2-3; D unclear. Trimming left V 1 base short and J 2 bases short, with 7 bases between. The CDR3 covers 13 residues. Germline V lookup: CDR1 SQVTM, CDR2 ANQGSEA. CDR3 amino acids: CSVEVRVTDTQYF. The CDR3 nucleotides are TGCAGCGTTGAAGTTAGGGTCACAGATACGCAGTATTTT.

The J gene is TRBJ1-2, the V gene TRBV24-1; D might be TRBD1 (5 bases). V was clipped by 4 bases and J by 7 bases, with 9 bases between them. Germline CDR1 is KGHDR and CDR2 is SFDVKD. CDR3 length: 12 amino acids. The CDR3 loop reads CATSESGLGYTF. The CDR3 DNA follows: TGTGCCACCAGTGAGTCAGGGCTTGGCTACACCTTC.

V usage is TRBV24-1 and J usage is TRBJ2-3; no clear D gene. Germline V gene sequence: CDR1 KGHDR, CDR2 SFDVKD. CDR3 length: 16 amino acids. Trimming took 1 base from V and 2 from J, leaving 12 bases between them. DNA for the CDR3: TGTGCCACCAGTGATTTAGCCCTGGCAGACACAGATACGCAGTATTTT. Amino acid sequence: CATSDLALADTDTQYF.

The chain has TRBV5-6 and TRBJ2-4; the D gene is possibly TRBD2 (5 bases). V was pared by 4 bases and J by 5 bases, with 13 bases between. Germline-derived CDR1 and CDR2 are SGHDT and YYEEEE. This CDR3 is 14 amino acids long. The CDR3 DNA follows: TGTGCCAGCAGCGCGTTCAGACTACAAAACATTCAGTACTTC. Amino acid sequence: CASSAFRLQNIQYF. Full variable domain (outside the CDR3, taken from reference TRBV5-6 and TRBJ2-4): DAGVTQSPTHLIKTRGQQVTLRCSPKSGHDTVSWYQQALGQGPQFIFQYYEEEERQRGNFPDRFSGHQFPNYSSELNVNALLLGDSALYLCASSAFRLQNIQYFGAGTRLSVL.

The CDR3 nucleotides read TGCGCCAGCAGCTTAGAGGGGACCGGGGAGCTGTTTTTT. It is translated as CASSLEGTGELFF. This sequence joins TRBV5-1 and TRBJ2-2; D is perhaps TRBD1 or TRBD2 (5 bases each). V gave up 2 bases and J gave up 5 bases, with 7 bases separating them. The CDR3 sequence is 13 residues long. Germline V lookup: CDR1 SGHRS, CDR2 YFSETQ.

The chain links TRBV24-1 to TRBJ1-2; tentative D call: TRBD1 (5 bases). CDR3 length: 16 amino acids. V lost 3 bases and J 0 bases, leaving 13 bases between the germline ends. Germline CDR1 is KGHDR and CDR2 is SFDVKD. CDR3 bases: TGTGCCACCAGTGATCCCCGACAGCATACTAACTATGGCTACACCTTC. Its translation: CATSDPRQHTNYGYTF.

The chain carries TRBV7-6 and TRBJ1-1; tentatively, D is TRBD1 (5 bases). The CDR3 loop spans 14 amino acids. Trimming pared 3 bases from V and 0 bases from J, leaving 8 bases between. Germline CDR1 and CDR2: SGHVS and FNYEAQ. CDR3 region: CASSLQGVNTEAFF. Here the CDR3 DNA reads TGTGCCAGCAGCTTGCAGGGCGTGAACACTGAAGCTTTCTTT.

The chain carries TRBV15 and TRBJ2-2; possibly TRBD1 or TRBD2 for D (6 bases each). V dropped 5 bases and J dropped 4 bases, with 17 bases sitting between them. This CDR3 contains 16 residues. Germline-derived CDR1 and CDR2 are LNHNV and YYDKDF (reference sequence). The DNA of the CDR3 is TGTGCCACCAGCGACTGGGGGGCCTCGAGCACCGGGGAGCTGTTTTTT. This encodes CATSDWGASSTGELFF.

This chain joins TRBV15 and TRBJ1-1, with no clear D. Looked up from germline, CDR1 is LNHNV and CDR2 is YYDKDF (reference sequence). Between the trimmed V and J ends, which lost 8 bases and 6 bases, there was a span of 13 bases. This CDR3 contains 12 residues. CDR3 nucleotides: TGTGCCACCTCAAAGTGGTCGGCTGAAGCTTTCTTT. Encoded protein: CATSKWSAEAFF.

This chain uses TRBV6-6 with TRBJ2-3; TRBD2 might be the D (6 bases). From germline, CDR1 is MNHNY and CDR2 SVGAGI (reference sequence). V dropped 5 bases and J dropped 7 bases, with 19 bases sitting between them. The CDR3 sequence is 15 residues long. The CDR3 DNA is TGTGCCAGCAGTCAGACGCTAGGAGGGCCTAATACGCAGTATTTT. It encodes CASSQTLGGPNTQYF.

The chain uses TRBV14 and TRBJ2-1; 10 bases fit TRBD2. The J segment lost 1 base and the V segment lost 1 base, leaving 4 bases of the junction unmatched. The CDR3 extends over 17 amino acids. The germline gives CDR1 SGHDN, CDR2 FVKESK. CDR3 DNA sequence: TGTGCCAGCAGCCAAGGACTAGCGGGTCCTTCCTACAATGAGCAGTTCTTC. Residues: CASSQGLAGPSYNEQFF.

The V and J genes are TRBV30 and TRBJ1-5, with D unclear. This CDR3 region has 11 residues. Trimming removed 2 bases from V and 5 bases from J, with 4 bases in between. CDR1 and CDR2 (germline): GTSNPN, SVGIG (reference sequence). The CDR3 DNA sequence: TGTGCCTGGAGTTGGGATCAGCCCCAGCATTTT. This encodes CAWSWDQPQHF.